The T cell receptor beta chain described here comes from a study of blood T cell repertoires in COVID-19. On the study more broadly: Italy, Spain and the United States were the sources of the convalescent and acute COVID-19 samples. PBMCs, B-cell-depleted T cells, or T cells were the source of the cDNA or gDNA that made up the material.

Trimming shortened V by 1 base and J by 2 bases, and 10 bases separated the two germline ends. Germline assignment: CDR1 SEHNR and CDR2 FQNEAQ (reference sequence). The CDR3 loop spans 15 amino acids. Per the original methods: The assay estimated nucleated cells by amplifying reference gene primers. Here immunoSEQ multiplex PCR was the method, and the copy in TCRdb shows in-frame clones only, minus some. V and J calls plus clone size are reproduced from that table; the DNA served to infer D and trimming. The table records tens of thousands of clones, approximately 89% of them present only once. This chain connects TRBV7-9 to TRBJ2-3, with a possible D match to TRBD2 (5 bases). The origin of this receptor is an elderly man with acute or convalescent COVID-19. The sequenced sample consisted of peripheral blood. The CDR3 region has the DNA TGTGCCAGCAGCTTAGTGGTCCTAGCCACAGATACGCAGTATTTT. Translating gives CASSLVVLATDTQYF.